This TCR beta chain was found in a study of shared clonotypes between healthy human individuals. Findings and caveats of the study: A reduction in generation probabilities was seen for non-shared clonotypes relative to those shared by all four donors.

As to this clone: Its specificity is unknown.

Here immunoSEQ multiplex PCR was the method, and the copy in TCRdb shows in-frame clones only, minus some. The data contain around 2.5 million clones, roughly 93% of them singletons. After removal of 3 bases from V and 8 bases from J, the junction contained 17 bases not matched to a gene. The CDR3 is 17 amino acids. Germline V lookup: CDR1 SGHRS, CDR2 YFSETQ. This chain uses TRBV5-1 with TRBJ2-1; 7 nucleotides align to TRBD1. The sequenced sample was naive CD4+ T cells from PBMCs. The subset: CD45RA+ positively selected. The clonotype was recovered from a young man in good health. Some clones in this sample may be carry-over from other donors' samples. CDR3 bases: TGCGCCAGCAGCTCGCCCCCGGGACAGCCCAGGACGGATGAGCAGTTCTTC. Protein: CASSSPPGQPRTDEQFF.